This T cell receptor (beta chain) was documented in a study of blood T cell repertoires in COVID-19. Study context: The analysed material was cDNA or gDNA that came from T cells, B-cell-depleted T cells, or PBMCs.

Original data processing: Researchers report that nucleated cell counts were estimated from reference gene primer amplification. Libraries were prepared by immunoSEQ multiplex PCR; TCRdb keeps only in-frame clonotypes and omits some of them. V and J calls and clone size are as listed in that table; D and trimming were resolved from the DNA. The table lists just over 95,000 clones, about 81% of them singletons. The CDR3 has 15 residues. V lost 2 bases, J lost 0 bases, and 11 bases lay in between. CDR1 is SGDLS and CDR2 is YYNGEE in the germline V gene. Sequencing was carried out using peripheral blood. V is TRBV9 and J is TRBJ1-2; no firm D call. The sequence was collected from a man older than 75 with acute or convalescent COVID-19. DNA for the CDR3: TGTGCCAGCAGCGTCGGAAACAGAGCTAACTATGGCTACACCTTC. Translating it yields CASSVGNRANYGYTF.